This TCR beta chain derives from a study of blood T cell repertoires in COVID-19. Study-level information: Acute and convalescent COVID-19 samples came from the United States, Italy and Spain.

In the authors' workflow: It was from reference gene primer amplification that nucleated cell counts were estimated. Sequencing was performed with immunoSEQ multiplex PCR; in TCRdb, only in-frame clones are kept and a portion is missing. That table supplies the V and J calls and clone size; D and trimming were determined from the DNA. The sample records more than 85,000 clones, more than 85% being singletons. CDR3 length equals 14 residues. With V trimmed by 5 bases and J by 6 bases, 9 bases remained unmatched. Germline CDR1 reads SGHAT; CDR2 reads FQNNGV. This clonotype was sampled from a young man with acute or convalescent COVID-19. This chain connects TRBV11-2 to TRBJ1-2; 7 bases are shared with TRBD1. Material: peripheral blood. The CDR3 reads CASSLRQGEDGYTF. DNA of the CDR3: TGTGCCAGCAGCCTCCGACAGGGAGAGGATGGCTACACCTTC. The full variable domain, rest sourced from reference TRBV11-2 and TRBJ1-2, is EAGVAQSPRYKIIEKRQSVAFWCNPISGHATLYWYQQILGQGPKLLIQFQNNGVVDDSQLPKDRFSAERLKGVDSTLKIQPAKLEDSAVYLCASSLRQGEDGYTFGSGTRLTVV.